These 4 T cell receptor beta chains originate from one sample sequenced in a study of regulatory T cells in long-lasting Graves disease. Arm-PCR with iRepertoire HTBI primers amplified the CDR3 regions for these TCR beta libraries. TCRdb analysed the multiplex PCR reads with MiXCR anew, one entry per CDR3 protein. The table includes around 250,000 distinct CDR3 sequences, 15% to 20% detected once. Time point in this sample: newly diagnosed GD, antithyroid drugs for less than 3 months. Generation of the TCR library employed RNA extracted from PBMCs. The data also belong to a second study, concerning T cells in Graves' hyperthyroidism and ophthalmopathy.

Sequencing used peripheral blood mononuclear cells (PBMCs), obtained at new diagnosis, from a patient treated with antithyroid drugs. The receptor source for this set is a woman aged 25 to 39 with Graves disease.

This clonotype was recorded many times. This chain connects TRBV7-2 to TRBJ2-1; 7 bases match TRBD1. Germline V gene sequence: CDR1 SGHTA, CDR2 FQGNSA. Losses at the gene ends were 9 bases for V and 3 bases for J; bases not matched to a gene: 8. This CDR3 comprises 14 residues. The CDR3 nucleotides are TGTGCCAGTTTACCGGGACAGAACTACAATGAGCAGTTCTTC. Its translation is CASLPGQNYNEQFF. Using reference TRBV7-2 and TRBJ2-1 for the parts outside the CDR3, the full variable domain is GAGVSQSPSNKVTEKGKDVELRCDPISGHTALYWYRQSLGQGLEFLIYFQGNSAPDKSGLPSDRFSAERTGGSVSTLTIQRTQQEDSAVYLCASLPGQNYNEQFFGPGTRLTVL.

This clonotype was picked up many times. The conserved closing phenylalanine or tryptophan is absent in this CDR3, likely reflecting a read error. The DNA is omitted, as the CDR3 cannot be located on it reliably, and the CDR3 follows TCRdb's listing. The chain uses TRBV28 and TRBJ1-2; no check of the table's D call, TRBD1, against the DNA was made. Termini included, the CDR3 measures 11 amino acids. Germline CDR1 and CDR2: MDHEN and SYDVKM. CDR3: CASSTAGTPAI.

The chain recombines TRBV19 with TRBJ1-6, with 7 bases identical to TRBD1. V lost 3 bases to trimming and J lost 5 bases; unmatched junction nucleotides: 7. CDR1 is LNHDA and CDR2 is SQIVND in the germline V gene (reference sequence). The CDR3 has 16 residues. CDR3 region: CASSIRQGWNNSPLHF. The CDR3 DNA is TGTGCCAGTAGTATTCGACAGGGCTGGAATAATTCACCCCTCCACTTT.

This clonotype has a count of ten or more. The rearrangement links TRBV2 to TRBJ2-1; D may be TRBD1 (6 bases). The CDR3 has 12 residues. CDR1 and CDR2 from the germline V gene are SNHLY and FYNNEI. V was trimmed by 7 bases and J by 8 bases, leaving 12 bases between them. The CDR3 reads CASTQGSHEQFF. CDR3 nucleotides: TGTGCCAGCACGCAGGGGTCTCATGAGCAGTTCTTC.